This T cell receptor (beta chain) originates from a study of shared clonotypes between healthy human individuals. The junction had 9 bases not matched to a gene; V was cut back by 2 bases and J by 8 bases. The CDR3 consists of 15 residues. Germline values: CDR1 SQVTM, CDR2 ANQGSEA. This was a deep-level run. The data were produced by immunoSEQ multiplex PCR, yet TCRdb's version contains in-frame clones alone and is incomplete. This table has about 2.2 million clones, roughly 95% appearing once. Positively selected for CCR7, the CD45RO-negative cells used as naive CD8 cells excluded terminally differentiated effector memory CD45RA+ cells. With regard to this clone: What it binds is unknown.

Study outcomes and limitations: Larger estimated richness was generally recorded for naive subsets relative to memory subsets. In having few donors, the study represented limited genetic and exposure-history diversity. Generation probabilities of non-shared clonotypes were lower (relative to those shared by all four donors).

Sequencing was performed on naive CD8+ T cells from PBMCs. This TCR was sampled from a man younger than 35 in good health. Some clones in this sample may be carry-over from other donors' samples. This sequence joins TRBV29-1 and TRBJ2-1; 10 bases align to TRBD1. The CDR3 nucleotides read TGCAGCGTTGAAACGGTGGAGACAGGGGGCGATGAGCAGTTCTTC. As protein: CSVETVETGGDEQFF.